These T cell receptor beta chains were read from a single sample in a study of CD8 T cells in ankylosing spondylitis. TCRdb redid the calling of the 5' RACE reads with MiXCR, one entry per CDR3 protein. The sample holds about 360,000 distinct CDR3 sequences, roughly 15% seen once. Input material: blood, either unsorted or a sorted T cell fraction (not recorded which). Source of these receptors: a male donor with ankylosing spondylitis or in good health (not recorded which). Both conserved end residues are part of each CDR3. A D gene is named only where the DNA matches it firmly. Clone size is not always given. Where it is, it says once, few, many or a class for expanded clones.

clone_size	d_call	v_call	j_call	cdr3_aa	cdr3_nt
NA	TRBD1	TRBV12-3/TRBV12-4	TRBJ1-3	CASSSSTAQGRTIYF	TGTGCCAGCAGTTCCTCCACGGCACAGGGGAGGACCATATATTTT
few	TRBD1	TRBV20-1	TRBJ1-2	CSARTGSLYGYTF	TGCAGTGCGAGGACAGGATCTCTCTATGGCTACACCTTC
few	NA	TRBV4-1	TRBJ2-5	CASSQDPKGWKTQYF	TGCGCCAGCAGCCAAGATCCAAAGGGGTGGAAGACCCAGTACTTC
few	TRBD1	TRBV5-6	TRBJ2-3	CASSPRDRGTDTQYF	TGTGCCAGCAGCCCCCGGGACAGGGGAACAGATACGCAGTATTTT
few	NA	TRBV7-9	TRBJ2-3	CASSLEASDTQYF	TGTGCCAGCAGCTTAGAGGCCTCAGATACGCAGTATTTT
few	NA	TRBV7-9	TRBJ1-1	CASILDVNTEAFF	TGTGCCAGCATCCTTGATGTAAACACTGAAGCTTTCTTT
few	NA	TRBV12-3/TRBV12-4	TRBJ2-1	CASSLSDGQSNEQFF	TGTGCCAGCAGTTTAAGCGACGGTCAGAGCAATGAGCAGTTCTTC
NA	NA	TRBV5-6	TRBJ2-7	CARGPGPQSQYF	TGTGCCAGGGGCCCAGGGCCCCAGTCGCAGTACTTC
few	NA	TRBV6-1	TRBJ1-2	CASSEPQDGYGYTF	TGTGCCAGCAGTGAACCCCAGGACGGCTATGGCTACACCTTC
many	NA	TRBV12-3/TRBV12-4	TRBJ1-2	CASSLSGFGGYTF	TGTGCCAGCAGTTTATCGGGGTTCGGAGGCTACACCTTC